This record covers a single TCR beta chain. Its antigen remains unidentified. The data were taken from a study of identical twins. Study outcomes and limitations: The same donors were not followed; conclusions instead depended on cross-sectional statistical analysis. There were fewer insertions in abundant cord blood beta clonotypes, but memory repertoires showed no such pattern.

TCRdb re-derived calls from the 5' RACE reads in MiXCR, one entry per CDR3 protein. Of hundreds of thousands of distinct CDR3 sequences listed, 9.5% were seen once; the top ten hold 7% to 8.5%. Only healthy Caucasians were enrolled as donors. The sample also formed part of further work on yellow fever vaccine responses in identical twins.

The receptor comes from a woman in her late teens or twenties in good health. The sequencing sample was made of CD8+ T cells sorted from blood.

The CDR3 loop is CASSHSNSYNEQFF. CDR3 nucleotide sequence: TGTGCCAGCAGCCACTCCAACTCCTACAATGAGCAGTTCTTC. The gene calls are TRBV3-1 and TRBJ2-1, with no clear D. Germline V gene sequence: CDR1 LGHDT, CDR2 YNNKEL (reference sequence). V gave up 3 bases and J gave up 0 bases, with 6 bases separating them. This CDR3 is 14 amino acids long.